One and the same sample provided the 7 T cell receptor beta chains below, sequenced in a study of PD-1 blockade in classical Hodgkin lymphoma. Every patient was affected by relapse after autologous stem cell transplantation, while exposure to brentuximab vedotin was not uniform. The table came from immunoSEQ multiplex PCR; TCRdb's copy has only in-frame clones and leaves some out. This sample has roughly 81,000 clones, with around 90% found just once. Here the sequenced sample was peripheral blood mononuclear cells (PBMCs), taken before the second cycle of nivolumab. Every receptor here comes from a human donor with classical Hodgkin lymphoma.

This clone was found a few times. The V and J genes are TRBV6-5 and TRBJ2-1, with D perhaps matching TRBD2 (6 bases). The germline CDR1 and CDR2 sequences are MNHEY and SVGAGI. This CDR3 spans 15 amino acids. Between the trimmed V and J ends, which lost 0 bases and 5 bases, there was a span of 11 bases. The CDR3 bases are TGTGCCAGCAGTTACTCGGGACTCGGAAACAATGAGCAGTTCTTC. The encoded protein is CASSYSGLGNNEQFF.

The gene calls are TRBV19 and TRBJ2-1, with D hard to call. Per germline, CDR1 LNHDA and CDR2 SQIVND (reference sequence). V was cut by 1 base and J by 4 bases, with 11 bases left in between. The CDR3 has 15 amino acids. DNA of the CDR3: TGTGCCAGTAGTATAGTACTTGGGGATTACAATGAGCAGTTCTTC. Amino acid sequence: CASSIVLGDYNEQFF.

This sequence joins TRBV6-1 and TRBJ1-1; 7 nucleotides match TRBD1. Germline V CDR1 and CDR2: MNHNS, SASEGT. The CDR3 consists of 13 residues. V lost 6 bases, J lost 0 bases, and 1 base stayed unmatched. The CDR3 DNA is TGTGCCAGCAGGGGACAGATGAACACTGAAGCTTTCTTT. This sequence encodes CASRGQMNTEAFF.

CDR3 DNA sequence: TGTGCCAGCAGCCCACAGGGGGCAGGGTACGAGCAGTACTTC. It codes for CASSPQGAGYEQYF. The chain joins TRBV9 to TRBJ2-7; 9 positions agree with TRBD1. The CDR3 totals 14 residues. Germline CDR1 SGDLS, CDR2 YYNGEE. The V segment lost 4 bases and the J segment 4 bases; nucleotides outside the gene matches: 6.

This chain joins TRBV9 and TRBJ2-2, with a possible D match to TRBD2 (6 bases). CDR1 and CDR2 from the germline V gene are SGDLS and YYNGEE. The CDR3 is 15 residues long. V was shortened by 2 bases and J by 4 bases, with 12 bases between the two germline ends. CDR3 nucleotides: TGTGCCAGCAGCGTGTTAGGGACTGGCACCGGGGAGCTGTTTTTT. Encoded protein: CASSVLGTGTGELFF.

The rearrangement uses TRBV7-9 and TRBJ1-3; D gene uncertain. The CDR3 runs to 14 residues. Trimming took off 2 bases at V and 7 bases at J, with 12 bases between the two ends. Germline values: CDR1 SEHNR, CDR2 FQNEAQ (reference sequence). CDR3 sequence reads: CASSLNVGGNTIYF. CDR3 DNA sequence: TGTGCCAGCAGCTTAAATGTAGGAGGGAACACCATATATTTT.

The gene calls are TRBV5-1 and TRBJ2-6, with a weak D call TRBD1 (6 bases). The CDR3 sequence is 20 residues long. Germline assignment: CDR1 SGHRS and CDR2 YFSETQ. V was cut by 0 bases and J by 0 bases, with 19 bases left in between. The CDR3 DNA is TGCGCCAGCAGCTTGGCGCCCCCGACAGGACTGGGCTCTGGGGCCAACGTCCTGACTTTC. This codes for CASSLAPPTGLGSGANVLTF.